This TCR beta chain came from a study of vaccination effects on CD4 cells after COVID-19. Regarding the study as a whole: There was only 1 of 255 vaccine-induced clones in healthy vaccinees that cross-reacted with common cold coronaviruses.

With the ViraFEST assay, the study expanded antigen-specific CD4+ T cells using viral peptide pools, then sequenced them. Isolating CD4+ T cells followed approximately 10 days of culture. Two-dose vaccination with either BNT162b2 or mRNA-1273 was given to the participants. A density of roughly 2 million PBMC per well was used; these cells were cultured with about 9.1 IU/ml IL-2 and approximately 10 ug/ml peptides. Cultures received IL-2 medium that replaced half the medium on days 3 and 7. Sequencing used immunoSEQ multiplex PCR; TCRdb keeps in-frame clones, though not all of them. The data show around 30,000 clones, around 80% seen once. This CDR3 region has 15 residues. J was trimmed by 3 bases and V by 0 bases; bases with no gene match: 3. Germline-derived CDR1 and CDR2 are LGHNA and YSLEER. This clone was recorded only once. Its antigen is still unknown.

The origin of this receptor is a human donor who received a COVID-19 vaccine. Some clones in this sample may be carry-over from other donors' samples. The chain combines TRBV4-3 with TRBJ1-1; TRBD1 matches 8 bases. The starting material was CD4+ T cells from PBMCs cultured with SARS-CoV-2 spike peptides, obtained after COVID-19 vaccination. The CDR3 loop reads CASSQDPQGDTEAFF. In DNA, the CDR3 is TGCGCCAGCAGCCAAGATCCACAGGGGGACACTGAAGCTTTCTTT.